Below are 21 T cell receptor beta chains sequenced from a single sample in a study of blood T cell repertoires in COVID-19. Sequencing was performed with immunoSEQ multiplex PCR; in TCRdb, only in-frame clones are kept and a portion is missing. Among a few hundred thousand clones listed, about 85% were seen once. The sequenced material came from PBMCs or T cells enriched from blood (not recorded which). These receptors all come from a woman aged 45-60 years who had recovered from COVID-19.

This clone was counted once. The CDR3 region has the DNA TGTGCCAGCAGCTTGAGCGGGGGGTTCTACAATGAGCAGTTCTTC. This encodes CASSLSGGFYNEQFF. The V call is TRBV5-8, the J call TRBJ2-1, with TRBD2 matching over 9 bases. CDR1 is SGHTS and CDR2 is YDEGEE in the germline V gene. The ends lost 1 base at V and 3 bases at J; junction bases unmatched: 2. The CDR3 has 15 amino acids.

This chain connects TRBV11-2 to TRBJ1-1; D uncertain. The V gene's germline CDR1 is SGHAT and CDR2 FQNNGV. This CDR3 has 14 amino acids. The V gene lost 1 base and the J gene lost 2 bases, with 8 bases spanning the gap. The CDR3 bases are TGTGCCAGCAGCTTAGGTCGCGCAAACACTGAAGCTTTCTTT. It is translated as CASSLGRANTEAFF.

The V call is TRBV4-1, the J call TRBJ2-5; 7 bases map to TRBD1. Trimming took 3 bases from V and 5 from J; bases not matched to a gene: 15. Germline V gene data show CDR1 as MGHRA and CDR2 as YSYEKL. The length of the CDR3 is 17 residues. Here the CDR3 DNA reads TGCGCCAGCAGCCAGATTGGCAGGGGGTGGGCAGGGGAGACCCAGTACTTC. Translation: CASSQIGRGWAGETQYF.

V and J are TRBV30 and TRBJ2-3; 12 bases fit TRBD1. The CDR3 loop spans 17 amino acids. Germline values: CDR1 GTSNPN, CDR2 SVGIG (reference sequence). Trimming removed 2 bases from V and 9 bases from J; junction bases left unmatched: 15. The CDR3, as DNA: TGTGCCTGGAGTCAATCAACCGGGACAGGGGGCATATTGACGCAGTATTTT. Its protein product is CAWSQSTGTGGILTQYF.

This chain joins TRBV7-2 and TRBJ1-1, with D tentatively TRBD1 (5 bases). Between the trimmed V and J ends, which lost 5 bases and 1 base, there was a span of 11 bases. The CDR3 is 14 amino acids. CDR1 and CDR2 (germline): SGHTA, FQGNSA. The CDR3 sequence: CASSPRGGNTEAFF. For the CDR3, the DNA is TGTGCCAGCAGCCCGCGGGGGGGGAACACTGAAGCTTTCTTT.

A word on this clone: Within the sample, other DNA sequences also encode this same CDR3. This rearrangement joins TRBV29-1 to TRBJ2-7; D is unresolved. CDR3 length: 11 residues. V was clipped by 1 base and J by 3 bases, with 4 bases between them. Germline V CDR1 and CDR2: SQVTM, ANQGSEA. CDR3 nucleotide sequence: TGCAGCGTTGAAGGCAGCTACGAGCAGTACTTC. Protein: CSVEGSYEQYF.

Only one count was recorded for this clone. The rearrangement uses TRBV11-2 and TRBJ1-1; tentatively, D is TRBD1 (6 bases). The CDR3 runs to 12 residues. The germline V gene encodes CDR1 SGHAT and CDR2 FQNNGV. The V end lost 0 bases, the J end lost 10 bases, and 9 bases lay between the germline ends. CDR3 residues: CASSLEVGAAFF. DNA for the CDR3: TGTGCCAGCAGCTTAGAAGTGGGGGCAGCTTTCTTT. Using reference TRBV11-2 and TRBJ1-1 for the parts outside the CDR3, the full variable domain is EAGVAQSPRYKIIEKRQSVAFWCNPISGHATLYWYQQILGQGPKLLIQFQNNGVVDDSQLPKDRFSAERLKGVDSTLKIQPAKLEDSAVYLCASSLEVGAAFFGQGTRLTVV.

The CDR3 nucleotides read TGTGCCAGCACCACGGGACAGAAGGGATATGGCTACACCTTC. This gives the protein CASTTGQKGYGYTF. The J gene is TRBJ1-2, the V gene TRBV3-1 (or the pseudogene TRBV3-2); TRBD1 matches 7 bases. The CDR3 consists of 14 residues. V lost 7 bases to trimming and J lost 5 bases; unmatched junction nucleotides: 10. Germline V gives CDR1 LGHDT, CDR2 YNNKEL (reference sequence).

The chain recombines TRBV27 with TRBJ1-6; possible D gene TRBD1, 6 bases. The CDR3 is 13 amino acids. The germline V gene encodes CDR1 MNHEY and CDR2 SMNVEV (reference sequence). V was pared by 6 bases and J by 8 bases, with 11 bases between. CDR3 sequence: CASRATGYSPLHF. DNA for the CDR3: TGTGCCAGCAGAGCTACAGGGTATTCACCCCTCCACTTT.

The chain carries TRBV12-3 or TRBV12-4 and TRBJ2-1, with TRBD1 matching 8 bases. The J segment lost 5 bases and the V segment lost 5 bases, leaving 2 bases of the junction unmatched. CDR3 length equals 13 residues. CDR3 region: CASSGQGHNEQFF. CDR3 in DNA: TGTGCCAGCAGTGGACAGGGCCACAATGAGCAGTTCTTC.

The CDR3 bases are TGTGCCAGCAGCGTCCTAACGGGGGAGCTGTTTTTT. Translated: CASSVLTGELFF. This sequence joins TRBV5-4 and TRBJ2-2; no reliable D call. CDR1 and CDR2 from the germline V gene are SGHNT and YYREEE (reference sequence). Trimming took off 4 bases at V and 8 bases at J, with 9 bases between the two ends. The CDR3 has 12 residues.

The chain couples TRBV6-2 or TRBV6-3 to TRBJ1-5, with 7 bases lining up with TRBD1. The junction had 10 bases not matched to a gene; V was cut back by 2 bases and J by 9 bases. This CDR3 is built from 15 residues. The germline V gene encodes CDR1 MNHEY and CDR2 SVGEGT. The CDR3 loop reads CASSYGAGTAGPQHF. CDR3 bases: TGTGCCAGCAGTTACGGAGCTGGGACAGCGGGGCCCCAGCATTTT.

The chain is built from TRBV5-8 and TRBJ1-1, with D possibly matching TRBD1 (6 bases). The CDR3 is made up of 19 amino acids. The V gene lost 1 base and the J gene lost 6 bases, with 28 bases spanning the gap. Germline V gene data show CDR1 as SGHTS and CDR2 as YDEGEE. The CDR3 reads CASSLFIEGRWGPGAEAFF. CDR3 nucleotides: TGTGCCAGCAGCTTGTTTATCGAGGGACGCTGGGGGCCCGGGGCTGAAGCTTTCTTT.

In its sample, this clone was seen once. V and J are TRBV5-1 and TRBJ2-1, with D possibly being TRBD2 (6 bases). The CDR3 runs 15 residues. Germline V gene sequence: CDR1 SGHRS, CDR2 YFSETQ. V was pared by 6 bases and J by 6 bases, with 19 bases between. The CDR3 protein is CASKFRDFGLNEQFF. CDR3 in DNA: TGCGCCAGCAAATTCCGGGACTTTGGGCTCAATGAGCAGTTCTTC. Together with reference TRBV5-1 and TRBJ2-1, the CDR3 gives the full variable domain: KAGVTQTPRYLIKTRGQQVTLSCSPISGHRSVSWYQQTPGQGLQFLFEYFSETQRNKGNFPGRFSGRQFSNSRSEMNVSTLELGDSALYLCASKFRDFGLNEQFFGPGTRLTVL.

The chain links TRBV11-2 to TRBJ1-5, with 7 bases matching TRBD1. V lost 3 bases, J lost 5 bases, and 4 bases stayed unmatched. The length of the CDR3 is 14 residues. Germline V gene lookup returns CDR1 SGHAT and CDR2 FQNNGV. The CDR3 spells CASSFQGEHQPQHF. CDR3 coding DNA: TGTGCCAGCAGCTTTCAGGGGGAGCATCAGCCCCAGCATTTT.

The chain links TRBV5-1 to TRBJ2-3, with D possibly being TRBD1 (6 bases). The CDR3 is 14 amino acids. The germline V gene has CDR1 SGHRS and CDR2 YFSETQ. The V and J ends lost 3 bases and 1 base respectively, with 9 bases between them. The CDR3 coding sequence is TGCGCCAGCAGCTCACGACAGGGCACAGATACGCAGTATTTT. This codes for CASSSRQGTDTQYF.

The chain has TRBV28 and TRBJ1-4; no definite D call. In germline, CDR1 is MDHEN, CDR2 SYDVKM. The CDR3 consists of 10 residues. The V gene lost 6 bases and the J gene lost 10 bases, with 6 bases spanning the gap. The CDR3 nucleotides read TGTGCCAGCAGAGAGAGAAAACTGTTTTTT. This encodes CASRERKLFF.

V gene TRBV16 combines with J gene TRBJ2-5; 7 bases are a match to TRBD1. Per germline, CDR1 KGHSY and CDR2 FQNENV. J lost 1 base, V lost 2 bases, and 1 base had no gene match. There are 14 residues in the CDR3. This chain's CDR3 is CASSQDRAQETQYF. The DNA of the CDR3 is TGTGCCAGCAGCCAAGACAGGGCCCAAGAGACCCAGTACTTC.

The rearrangement uses TRBV5-1 and TRBJ2-7; possibly TRBD1 for D (7 bases). Germline assignment: CDR1 SGHRS and CDR2 YFSETQ. The CDR3 has 15 residues. V was cut by 4 bases and J by 7 bases, with 21 bases left in between. In nucleotides, the CDR3 is TGCGCCAGCAGCAAGAGGGCGGGGACAGCTACTGAGCAGTACTTC. Translating gives CASSKRAGTATEQYF.

The gene calls are TRBV28 and TRBJ1-6; possibly TRBD1 for D (5 bases). Per germline, CDR1 MDHEN and CDR2 SYDVKM. V was pared by 3 bases and J by 7 bases, with 13 bases between. The CDR3 length is 15 residues. CDR3 in DNA: TGTGCCAGCAGTTTCTATGGGGGACTCAATTCACCCCTCCACTTT. Encoded protein: CASSFYGGLNSPLHF.

This chain connects TRBV12-3 or TRBV12-4 to TRBJ2-7; D is possibly TRBD1 (6 bases). The CDR3 totals 12 residues. V was trimmed by 7 bases and J by 6 bases, leaving 13 bases between them. The CDR3 bases are TGTGCCAGCACCAAGGACAGTTCCGAGCAGTACTTC. It specifies CASTKDSSEQYF.